This T cell receptor beta chain was observed in a study of blood T cell repertoires in COVID-19. Overall study context: The United States, Italy and Spain were the sources of the acute and convalescent COVID-19 samples. T cells, B-cell-depleted T cells, or PBMCs provided the cDNA or gDNA that served as material.

In the original processing: Quantification of nucleated cells was approximated via reference gene primer amplification. The data were produced by immunoSEQ multiplex PCR, yet TCRdb's version contains in-frame clones alone and is incomplete. The DNA was the basis for D and trimming; V, J and clone size are from that table. The data contain 45,000 to 65,000 clones, about 89% of them singletons. V dropped 4 bases and J dropped 0; count of bases not matched to a gene: 8. The germline CDR1 and CDR2 sequences are MNHNS and SASEGT. The CDR3 is made up of 17 amino acids. The genes are TRBV6-1 and TRBJ1-2; TRBD1 matches 10 bases. This clonotype was sampled from a human donor in a cohort sampled during active COVID-19. Sequenced input: peripheral blood. The CDR3 sequence: CASSASTGGAANYGYTF. The DNA of the CDR3 is TGTGCCAGCAGTGCCTCGACAGGGGGCGCCGCTAACTATGGCTACACCTTC.